The TCR beta chain under discussion was sequenced for a study of metastatic and nonmetastatic thyroid tumors. The CDR3 covers 18 residues. With 0 bases clipped from V and 5 bases from J, the junction kept 7 bases outside the gene matches. The V gene's germline CDR1 is MNHEY and CDR2 SVGAGI. In its sample, this clone was seen many times. Nobody among the patients had been given any treatment before thyroid surgery. TCRdb recomputed clones from the PCR reads via MiXCR. The data hold about 23,000 clones, with about 14% observed a single time. The rearrangement links TRBV6-5 to TRBJ2-2, with 12 bases that match TRBD2. The sequencing sample was made of tumor tissue. This receptor was identified in a female donor with papillary thyroid cancer or a benign thyroid nodule (not recorded which). Some clones in this sample may be carry-over from other donors' samples. CDR3 sequence (DNA): TGTGCCAGCAGTTACTCCAATACAGGACTAGCGGGGACCGGGGAGCTGTTTTTT. Protein: CASSYSNTGLAGTGELFF.